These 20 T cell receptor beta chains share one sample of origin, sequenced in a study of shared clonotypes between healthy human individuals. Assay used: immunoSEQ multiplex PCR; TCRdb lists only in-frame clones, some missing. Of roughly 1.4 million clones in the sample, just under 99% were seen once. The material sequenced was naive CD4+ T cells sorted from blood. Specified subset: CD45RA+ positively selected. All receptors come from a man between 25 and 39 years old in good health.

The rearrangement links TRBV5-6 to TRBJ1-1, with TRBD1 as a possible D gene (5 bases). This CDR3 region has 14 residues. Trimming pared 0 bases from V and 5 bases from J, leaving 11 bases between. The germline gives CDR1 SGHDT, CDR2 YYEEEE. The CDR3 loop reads CASSLGDGVTEAFF. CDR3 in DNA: TGTGCCAGCAGCTTGGGGGACGGGGTAACTGAAGCTTTCTTT.

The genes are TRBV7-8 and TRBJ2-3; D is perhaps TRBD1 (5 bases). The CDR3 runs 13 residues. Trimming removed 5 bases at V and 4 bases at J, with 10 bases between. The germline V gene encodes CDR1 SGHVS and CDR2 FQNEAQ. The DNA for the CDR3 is TGTGCCAGCAGCCAGGGCGTGTCAGATACGCAGTATTTT. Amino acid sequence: CASSQGVSDTQYF.

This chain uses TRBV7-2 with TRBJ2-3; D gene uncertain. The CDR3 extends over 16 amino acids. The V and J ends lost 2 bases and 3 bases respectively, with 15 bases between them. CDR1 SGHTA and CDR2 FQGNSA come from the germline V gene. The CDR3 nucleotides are TGTGCCAGCAGCTTAAATGGGGTCTCCCCGACAGATACGCAGTATTTT. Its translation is CASSLNGVSPTDTQYF.

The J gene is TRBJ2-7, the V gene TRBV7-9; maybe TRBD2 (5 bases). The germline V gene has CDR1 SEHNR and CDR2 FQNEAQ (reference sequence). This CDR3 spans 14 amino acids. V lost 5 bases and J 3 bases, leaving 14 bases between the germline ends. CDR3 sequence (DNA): TGTGCCAGCAGCCAGATGGAGGCGAGCTACGAGCAGTACTTC. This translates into CASSQMEASYEQYF.

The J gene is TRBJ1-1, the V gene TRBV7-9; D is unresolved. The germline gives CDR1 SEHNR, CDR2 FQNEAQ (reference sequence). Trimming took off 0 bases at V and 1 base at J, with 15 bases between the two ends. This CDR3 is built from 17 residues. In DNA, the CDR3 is TGTGCCAGCAGCTTAGCCTACCGGGGTCCGGGGAACACTGAAGCTTTCTTT. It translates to CASSLAYRGPGNTEAFF.

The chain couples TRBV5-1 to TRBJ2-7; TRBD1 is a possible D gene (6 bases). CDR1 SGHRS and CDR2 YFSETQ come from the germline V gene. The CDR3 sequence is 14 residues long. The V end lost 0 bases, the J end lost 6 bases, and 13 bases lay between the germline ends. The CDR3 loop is CASSLDRAVGEQYF. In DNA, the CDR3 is TGCGCCAGCAGCTTGGACAGGGCTGTCGGCGAGCAGTACTTC.

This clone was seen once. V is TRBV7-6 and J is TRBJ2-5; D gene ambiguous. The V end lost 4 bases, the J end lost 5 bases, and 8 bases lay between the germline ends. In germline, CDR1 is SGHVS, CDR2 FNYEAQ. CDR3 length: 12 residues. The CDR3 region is CASSSGTETQYF. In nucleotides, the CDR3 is TGTGCCAGCAGCTCTGGTACGGAGACCCAGTACTTC. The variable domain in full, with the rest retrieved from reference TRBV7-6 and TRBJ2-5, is GAGVSQSPRYKVTKRGQDVALRCDPISGHVSLYWYRQALGQGPEFLTYFNYEAQQDKSGLPNDRFSAERPEGSISTLTIQRTEQRDSAMYRCASSSGTETQYFGPGTRLLVL.

The CDR3 region is CASRDRVGNQPQHF. Here the CDR3 DNA reads TGTGCCAGCAGGGACAGGGTTGGCAATCAGCCCCAGCATTTT. The chain links TRBV6-5 to TRBJ1-5, with 8 nucleotides matching TRBD1. Germline trimming cut 6 bases from V and 2 bases from J; bases unmatched to any gene: 3. The CDR3 extends over 14 amino acids. Germline V gives CDR1 MNHEY, CDR2 SVGAGI.

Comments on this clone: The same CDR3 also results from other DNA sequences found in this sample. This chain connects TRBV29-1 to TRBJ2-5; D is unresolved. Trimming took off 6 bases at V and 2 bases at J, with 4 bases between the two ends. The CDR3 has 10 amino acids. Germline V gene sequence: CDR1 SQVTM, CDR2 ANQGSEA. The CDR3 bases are TGCAGCGTGAGACAAGAGACCCAGTACTTC. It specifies CSVRQETQYF.

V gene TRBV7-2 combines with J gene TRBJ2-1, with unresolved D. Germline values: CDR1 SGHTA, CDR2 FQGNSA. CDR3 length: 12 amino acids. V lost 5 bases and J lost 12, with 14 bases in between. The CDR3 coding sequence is TGTGCCAGCAGCAACAGATATAGTTGGCAGTTCTTC. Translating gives CASSNRYSWQFF.

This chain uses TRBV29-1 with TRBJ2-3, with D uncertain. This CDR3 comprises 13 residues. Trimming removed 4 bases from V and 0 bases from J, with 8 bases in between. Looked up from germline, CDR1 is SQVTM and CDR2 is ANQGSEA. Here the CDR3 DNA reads TGCAGCGTTGCTGGGAAAAGCACAGATACGCAGTATTTT. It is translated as CSVAGKSTDTQYF.

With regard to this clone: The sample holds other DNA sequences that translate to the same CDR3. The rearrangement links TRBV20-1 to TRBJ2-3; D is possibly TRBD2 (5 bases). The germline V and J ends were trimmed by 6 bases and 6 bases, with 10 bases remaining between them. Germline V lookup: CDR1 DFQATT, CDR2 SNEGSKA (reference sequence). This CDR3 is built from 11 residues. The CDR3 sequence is CSAGLPDTQYF. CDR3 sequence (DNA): TGCAGTGCCGGACTTCCGGATACGCAGTATTTT.

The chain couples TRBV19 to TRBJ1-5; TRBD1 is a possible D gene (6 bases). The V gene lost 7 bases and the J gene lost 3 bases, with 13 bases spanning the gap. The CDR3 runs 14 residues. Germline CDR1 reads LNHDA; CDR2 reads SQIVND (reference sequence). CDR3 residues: CASTPSGHNQPQHF. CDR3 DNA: TGTGCCAGTACTCCATCGGGACACAATCAGCCCCAGCATTTT.

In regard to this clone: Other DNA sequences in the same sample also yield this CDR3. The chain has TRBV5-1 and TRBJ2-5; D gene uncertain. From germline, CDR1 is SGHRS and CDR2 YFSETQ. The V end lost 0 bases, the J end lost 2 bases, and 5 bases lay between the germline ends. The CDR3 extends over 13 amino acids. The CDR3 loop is CASSLARQETQYF. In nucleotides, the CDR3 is TGCGCCAGCAGCTTGGCGCGTCAAGAGACCCAGTACTTC.

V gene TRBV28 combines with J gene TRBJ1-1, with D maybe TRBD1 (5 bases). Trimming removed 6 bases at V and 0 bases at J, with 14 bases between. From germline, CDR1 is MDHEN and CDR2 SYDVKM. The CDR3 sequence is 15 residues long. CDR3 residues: CASSRGLGMNTEAFF. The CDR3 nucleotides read TGTGCCAGCAGCCGGGGGTTAGGGATGAACACTGAAGCTTTCTTT.

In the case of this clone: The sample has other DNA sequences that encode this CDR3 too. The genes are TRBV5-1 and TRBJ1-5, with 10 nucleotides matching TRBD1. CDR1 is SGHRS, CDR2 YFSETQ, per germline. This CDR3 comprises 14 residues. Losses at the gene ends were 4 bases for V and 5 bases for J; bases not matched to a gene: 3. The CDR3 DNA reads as TGCGCCAGCAGCCCCGGGACAGGGGATCAGCCCCAGCATTTT. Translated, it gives CASSPGTGDQPQHF.

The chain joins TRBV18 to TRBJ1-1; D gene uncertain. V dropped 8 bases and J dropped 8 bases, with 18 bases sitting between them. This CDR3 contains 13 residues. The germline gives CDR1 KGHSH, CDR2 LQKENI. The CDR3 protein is CASRPSQELEAFF. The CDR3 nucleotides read TGTGCCAGCCGTCCCTCACAAGAATTGGAAGCTTTCTTT.

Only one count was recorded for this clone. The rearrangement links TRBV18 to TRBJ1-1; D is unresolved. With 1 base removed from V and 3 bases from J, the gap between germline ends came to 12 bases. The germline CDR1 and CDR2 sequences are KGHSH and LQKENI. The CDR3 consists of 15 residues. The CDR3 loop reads CASSPLVAPDTEAFF. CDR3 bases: TGTGCCAGCTCACCACTCGTAGCCCCGGACACTGAAGCTTTCTTT.

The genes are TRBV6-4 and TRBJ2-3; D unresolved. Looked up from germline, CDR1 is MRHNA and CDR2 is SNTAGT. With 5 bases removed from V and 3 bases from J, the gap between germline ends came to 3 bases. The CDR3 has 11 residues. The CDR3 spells CASSTTDTQYF. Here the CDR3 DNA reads TGTGCCAGCAGTACGACAGATACGCAGTATTTT.

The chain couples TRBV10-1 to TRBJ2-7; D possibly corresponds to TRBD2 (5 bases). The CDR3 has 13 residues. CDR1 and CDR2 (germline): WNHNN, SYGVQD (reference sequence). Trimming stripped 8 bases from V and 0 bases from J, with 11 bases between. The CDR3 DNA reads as TGCGCCAGCGCCGCGGGTAGCTCCTACGAGCAGTACTTC. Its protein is CASAAGSSYEQYF.